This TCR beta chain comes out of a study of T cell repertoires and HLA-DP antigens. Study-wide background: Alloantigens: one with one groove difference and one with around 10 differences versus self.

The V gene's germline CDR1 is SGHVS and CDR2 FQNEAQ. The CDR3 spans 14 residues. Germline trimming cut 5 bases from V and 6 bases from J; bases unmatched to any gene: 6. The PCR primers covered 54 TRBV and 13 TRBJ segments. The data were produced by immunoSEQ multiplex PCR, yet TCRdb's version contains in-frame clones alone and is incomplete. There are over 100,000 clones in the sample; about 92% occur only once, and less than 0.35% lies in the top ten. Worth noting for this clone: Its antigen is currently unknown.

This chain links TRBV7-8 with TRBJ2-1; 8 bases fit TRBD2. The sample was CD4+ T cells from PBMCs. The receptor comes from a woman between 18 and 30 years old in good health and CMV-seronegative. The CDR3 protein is CASSPRTSRNEQFF. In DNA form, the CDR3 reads TGTGCCAGCAGCCCTCGGACTAGCCGCAATGAGCAGTTCTTC.